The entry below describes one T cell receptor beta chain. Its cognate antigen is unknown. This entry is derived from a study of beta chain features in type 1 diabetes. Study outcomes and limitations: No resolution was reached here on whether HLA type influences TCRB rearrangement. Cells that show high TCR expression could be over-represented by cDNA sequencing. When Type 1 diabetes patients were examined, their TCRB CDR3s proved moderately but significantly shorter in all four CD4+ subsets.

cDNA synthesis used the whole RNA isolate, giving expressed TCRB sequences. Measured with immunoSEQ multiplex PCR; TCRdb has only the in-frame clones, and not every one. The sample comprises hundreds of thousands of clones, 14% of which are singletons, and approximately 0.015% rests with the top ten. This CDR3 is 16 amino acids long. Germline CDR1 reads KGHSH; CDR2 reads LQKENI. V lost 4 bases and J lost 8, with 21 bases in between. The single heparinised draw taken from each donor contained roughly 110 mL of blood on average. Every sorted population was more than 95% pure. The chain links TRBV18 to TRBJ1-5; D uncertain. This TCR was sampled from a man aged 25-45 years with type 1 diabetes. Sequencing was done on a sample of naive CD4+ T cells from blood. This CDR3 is CASSRAPTTDSKPQHF. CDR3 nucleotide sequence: TGTGCCAGCTCACGTGCCCCTACGACGGACTCCAAGCCCCAGCATTTT.